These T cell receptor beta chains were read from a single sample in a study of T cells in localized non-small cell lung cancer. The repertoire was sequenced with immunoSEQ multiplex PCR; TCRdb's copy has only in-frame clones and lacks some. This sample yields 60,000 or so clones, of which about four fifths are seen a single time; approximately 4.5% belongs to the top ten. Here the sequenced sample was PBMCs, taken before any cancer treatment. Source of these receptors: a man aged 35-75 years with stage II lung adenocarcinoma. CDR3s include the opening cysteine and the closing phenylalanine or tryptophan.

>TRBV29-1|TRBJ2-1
CSVEDRVVQFF
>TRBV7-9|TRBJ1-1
CASRPQGPSTEAFF
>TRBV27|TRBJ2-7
CASSSPSLGDRPYEQYF
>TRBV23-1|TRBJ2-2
CASSPPTGGDTGELFF
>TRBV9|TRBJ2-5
CASSVRARANYQETQYF
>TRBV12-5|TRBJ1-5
CASQGQGGQPQHF
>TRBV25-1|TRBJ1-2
CASSGRDRGYGYTF
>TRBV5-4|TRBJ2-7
CASSLRRDYEQYF
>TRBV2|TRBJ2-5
CASRGDFSGPQETQYF
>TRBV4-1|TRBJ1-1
CASSLTNRGSAFF
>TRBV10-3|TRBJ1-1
CAISGSRGNTEAFF
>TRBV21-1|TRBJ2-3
CASTESGGPDTQYF
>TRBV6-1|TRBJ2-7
CASSEDPGPYEQYF
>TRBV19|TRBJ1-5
CASRAYREPNQPQHF
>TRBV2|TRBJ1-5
CASSPPGTEDFQPQHF
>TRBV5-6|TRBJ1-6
CASSMRTGGNSPLHF
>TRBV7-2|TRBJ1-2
CASSLDRVGYGYTF
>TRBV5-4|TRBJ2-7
CASSLEAGSYEQYF
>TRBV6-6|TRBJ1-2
CASSFLQPNYGYTF
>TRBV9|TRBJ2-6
CASGTGTGANVLTF
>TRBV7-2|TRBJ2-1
CASSRGVWGDYNEQFF
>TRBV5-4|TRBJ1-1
CASSPLRGNTEAFF
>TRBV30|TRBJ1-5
CAWSVLGGTQSNQPQHF
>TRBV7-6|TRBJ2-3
CASSPLGLAGGRSTDTQYF
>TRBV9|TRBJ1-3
CASSKGQGGNTIYF
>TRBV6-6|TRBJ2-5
CASSYWHRDAEETQYF
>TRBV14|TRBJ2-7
CASRPHGGVYEQYF
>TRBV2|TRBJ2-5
CATSRAEQETQYF
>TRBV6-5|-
CASRRQGAAYEQYF
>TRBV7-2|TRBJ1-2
CASSSDRRGYTF
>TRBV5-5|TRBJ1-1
CASSFGTRNTEAFF
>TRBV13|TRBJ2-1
CASSPRTWESEQFF
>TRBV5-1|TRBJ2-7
CASSLEGSDYEQYF
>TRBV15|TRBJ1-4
CATTGRGADNEKLFF
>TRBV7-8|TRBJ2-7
CASSFTSGSGEQYF
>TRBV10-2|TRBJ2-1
CASRETGNYNEQFF
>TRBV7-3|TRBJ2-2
CASSRDSSNTGELFF
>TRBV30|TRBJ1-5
CAWSGLDINQPQHF
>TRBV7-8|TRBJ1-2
CASSLAGTGTYGYTF
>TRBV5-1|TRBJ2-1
CASSSSLAGLSYNEQFF
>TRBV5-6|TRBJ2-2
CAGQGRDTGELFF
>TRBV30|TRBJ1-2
CAWSEDRGQGGYTF
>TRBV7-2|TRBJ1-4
CASGITGLNEKLFF
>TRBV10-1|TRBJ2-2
CASSGLAGAWTGELFF
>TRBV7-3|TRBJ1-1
CASSPGRNTEAFF
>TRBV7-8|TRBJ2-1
CASRQPSGHTYNEQFF
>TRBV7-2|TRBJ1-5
CASSLRLGSNQPQHF